The T cell receptor (beta chain) described here comes from a study of T-cell reconstitution after alpha-beta-depleted transplantation in children. Whole-study results and caveats: T-cell counts and diversity at one year following transplant were attributed mainly to newly produced T cells. At around two months after transplant, the alpha-beta T cells were reportedly derived from several hundred expanded clones that came from non-depleted graft cells. For some patients, TCRbeta diversity was high at day 60 because of recipient T cells and thymic progenitors that survived.

Preparing the TCRbeta library involved the use of unique molecular identifiers. TCRdb independently ran MiXCR on the PCR reads; one entry per CDR3 protein. The sample includes about 260,000 distinct CDR3 sequences, roughly 11% of them seen just once. The germline V gene encodes CDR1 SGHKS and CDR2 YYEKEE (reference sequence). The ends were cut back, 0 bases at V and 3 bases at J, with 8 bases in the middle. This CDR3 contains 14 residues. In its sample, this clonotype was seen many times. The antigen remains undetermined. The TCR comes from a male patient aged 2 to 10 who had a stem cell transplant for chronic granulomatous disease, so the T cells may come from the graft donor. Source: peripheral blood, taken 180 days after TCRalphabeta/CD19-depleted stem cell transplant. This chain links TRBV5-5 with TRBJ2-3, with D unclear. In nucleotides, the CDR3 is TGTGCCAGCAGCTTGGACGTTGGGACAGATACGCAGTATTTT. Residues: CASSLDVGTDTQYF. Combining the CDR3 with reference TRBV5-5 and TRBJ2-3 gives the whole variable domain DAGVTQSPTHLIKTRGQQVTLRCSPISGHKSVSWYQQVLGQGPQFIFQYYEKEERGRGNFPDRFSARQFPNYSSELNVNALLLGDSALYLCASSLDVGTDTQYFGPGTRLTVL.